These T cell receptor beta chains were read from a single sample in a study of blood T cell repertoires in COVID-19. Generated by immunoSEQ multiplex PCR, the TCRdb table keeps only in-frame clones and is missing some. This sample has 250,000 to 300,000 clones; about 89% occur once, and the top ten carry under 9.5%. Sequencing was done on a sample of PBMCs or T cells enriched from blood (not recorded which). The receptors were gathered from a man in his forties or fifties who had recovered from COVID-19. The CDR3 runs from the conserved cysteine through the conserved F or W. A D gene is named only where the DNA matches it firmly. A row's size may be missing; if present it is once, few, many or a size class.

CDR3: CASSAGTSGREPFEQYF
DNA: TGTGCCAGCAGCGCGGGAACTAGCGGGAGGGAACCTTTTGAGCAGTACTTC
V: TRBV7-9
D: TRBD2
J: TRBJ2-7
size: -

CDR3: CASSLGQGNTEAFF
DNA: TGTGCCAGCAGCTTGGGACAGGGAAACACTGAAGCTTTCTTT
V: TRBV3-1/TRBV3-2
D: TRBD1
J: TRBJ1-1
size: once

CDR3: CASSPYFGEDRGRGYTF
DNA: TGTGCCAGCAGCCCATACTTTGGGGAAGACAGGGGGCGAGGCTACACCTTC
V: TRBV5-8
D: TRBD1
J: TRBJ1-2
size: once

CDR3: CASSTSPGNNEQFF
DNA: TGTGCCAGTAGTACCTCCCCGGGGAACAATGAGCAGTTCTTC
V: TRBV19
D: -
J: TRBJ2-1
size: -

CDR3: CSQPLLAGGSTDTQYF
DNA: TGCAGCCAGCCCTTACTAGCGGGGGGAAGCACAGATACGCAGTATTTT
V: TRBV29-1
D: TRBD2
J: TRBJ2-3
size: -

CDR3: CASSQGVGTTQAYEQYF
DNA: TGTGCCAGCAGCCAAGGGGTCGGGACTACTCAGGCCTACGAGCAGTACTTC
V: TRBV3-1/TRBV3-2
D: TRBD2
J: TRBJ2-7
size: -

CDR3: CATLPSGEHYEQYF
DNA: TGTGCCACCTTACCTAGCGGCGAGCACTACGAGCAGTACTTC
V: TRBV21-1
D: -
J: TRBJ2-7
size: -

CDR3: CASSIRPRGRDTQYF
DNA: TGTGCCAGTAGTATAAGGCCCAGGGGGCGAGATACGCAGTATTTT
V: TRBV19
D: TRBD1
J: TRBJ2-3
size: -

CDR3: CAISAGGDYEQYF
DNA: TGTGCCATCAGTGCCGGGGGGGACTACGAGCAGTACTTC
V: TRBV10-3
D: TRBD2
J: TRBJ2-7
size: -

CDR3: CASSVSGGNTEAFF
DNA: TGCGCCAGCAGTGTCTCAGGGGGCAACACTGAAGCTTTCTTT
V: TRBV10-1
D: TRBD1
J: TRBJ1-1
size: -

CDR3: CASSPGTGASNYGYTF
DNA: TGTGCCAGTAGTCCTGGTACAGGGGCCTCTAACTATGGCTACACCTTC
V: TRBV19
D: TRBD1
J: TRBJ1-2
size: -

CDR3: CASSQRPYEQYF
DNA: TGTGCCAGCAGCCAGCGTCCCTACGAGCAGTACTTC
V: TRBV6-5
D: -
J: TRBJ2-7
size: -

CDR3: CASLKIDRQLHIHQPQHF
DNA: TGTGCCAGCCTTAAGATAGACAGGCAACTTCATATTCATCAGCCCCAGCATTTT
V: TRBV13
D: -
J: TRBJ1-5
size: -

CDR3: CASSIGQGYGYTF
DNA: TGCGCCAGCAGCATTGGACAGGGTTATGGCTACACCTTC
V: TRBV5-1
D: TRBD1
J: TRBJ1-2
size: -

CDR3: CASSQGEGDTQYF
DNA: TGTGCCAGCAGCCAAGGGGAGGGCGATACGCAGTATTTT
V: TRBV4-2
D: TRBD2
J: TRBJ2-3
size: -

CDR3: CASSLRGANFGTDTQYF
DNA: TGCGCCAGCAGCCTAAGGGGTGCTAATTTCGGCACAGATACGCAGTATTTT
V: TRBV4-1
D: -
J: TRBJ2-3
size: -

CDR3: CASSLTGELFF
DNA: TGTGCCAGCAGCCTAACCGGGGAGCTGTTTTTT
V: TRBV3-1/TRBV3-2
D: -
J: TRBJ2-2
size: -

CDR3: CASSPRTGDSPLHF
DNA: TGTGCCAGCAGCCCCCGGACAGGGGATTCACCCCTCCACTTT
V: TRBV3-1/TRBV3-2
D: TRBD1
J: TRBJ1-6
size: -

CDR3: CASSSSTGDQAQYF
DNA: TGTGCCAGCAGCTCTTCAACAGGAGACCAGGCCCAGTACTTC
V: TRBV7-9
D: -
J: TRBJ2-5
size: once

CDR3: CASSLTAGTANYSGNTIYF
DNA: TGTGCCAGCAGCTTAACAGCCGGGACAGCCAATTACTCTGGAAACACCATATATTTT
V: TRBV7-3
D: TRBD1
J: TRBJ1-3
size: once

CDR3: CASEPRTGRNSPLHF
DNA: TGTGCCAGTGAACCGAGGACAGGGAGAAATTCACCCCTCCACTTT
V: TRBV19
D: TRBD1
J: TRBJ1-6
size: -

CDR3: CASRATSGLLADTQYF
DNA: TGTGCCAGCAGGGCCACTAGCGGGCTGCTTGCAGATACGCAGTATTTT
V: TRBV7-2
D: TRBD2
J: TRBJ2-3
size: -

CDR3: CASSYDSSGGYEQYF
DNA: TGTGCCAGCAGTTACGACTCTAGCGGGGGCTACGAGCAGTACTTC
V: TRBV6-5
D: TRBD2
J: TRBJ2-7
size: -

CDR3: CASTPLAFDEQFF
DNA: TGTGCCAGCACCCCCCTAGCATTTGATGAGCAGTTCTTC
V: TRBV28
D: -
J: TRBJ2-1
size: once

CDR3: CASKPGQGVYEQYF
DNA: TGCGCCAGCAAACCGGGACAGGGTGTCTACGAGCAGTACTTC
V: TRBV10-2
D: TRBD1
J: TRBJ2-7
size: -

CDR3: CASSETGGVSNQPQHF
DNA: TGTGCCAGCAGTGAAACAGGGGGTGTGAGCAATCAGCCCCAGCATTTT
V: TRBV2
D: TRBD1
J: TRBJ1-5
size: -

CDR3: CASNLGQGNTGELFF
DNA: TGTGCCAGCAACTTGGGACAGGGGAACACCGGGGAGCTGTTTTTT
V: TRBV6-5
D: TRBD1
J: TRBJ2-2
size: -

CDR3: CASSPVSIGMANTGELFF
DNA: TGTGCCAGCAGCCCGGTCTCTATCGGGATGGCCAACACCGGGGAGCTGTTTTTT
V: TRBV11-3
D: -
J: TRBJ2-2
size: -

CDR3: CSVDTGGQETQYF
DNA: TGCAGCGTTGATACAGGGGGACAAGAGACCCAGTACTTC
V: TRBV29-1
D: TRBD1
J: TRBJ2-5
size: -

CDR3: CASSLARTGRDAVDTQYF
DNA: TGTGCCAGCAGCTTAGCCAGGACTGGGCGAGACGCGGTCGATACGCAGTATTTT
V: TRBV7-6
D: -
J: TRBJ2-3
size: once

CDR3: CASSRPGQAYEQYF
DNA: TGTGCCAGCAGCCGGCCGGGACAGGCCTACGAGCAGTACTTC
V: TRBV3-1/TRBV3-2
D: TRBD1
J: TRBJ2-7
size: -

CDR3: CASSPPGSGGYNEQFF
DNA: TGTGCCAGCTCACCACCTGGGTCAGGGGGGTACAATGAGCAGTTCTTC
V: TRBV18
D: -
J: TRBJ2-1
size: -

CDR3: CASSLLNSPLHF
DNA: TGTGCCAGCAGTCTACTAAATTCACCCCTCCACTTT
V: TRBV27
D: -
J: TRBJ1-6
size: -

CDR3: CASSTLQGLPGNTIYF
DNA: TGTGCCAGCAGTACACTACAGGGTCTTCCTGGAAACACCATATATTTT
V: TRBV28
D: -
J: TRBJ1-3
size: few

CDR3: CASSYSTGGWAEAFF
DNA: TGTGCCAGCAGTTACTCAACAGGGGGGTGGGCTGAAGCTTTCTTT
V: TRBV6-5
D: TRBD1
J: TRBJ1-1
size: -

CDR3: CASSPPRQIYEQYF
DNA: TGTGCCAGCAGCCCCCCCAGGCAGATCTACGAGCAGTACTTC
V: TRBV3-1/TRBV3-2
D: -
J: TRBJ2-7
size: -

CDR3: CATSGGFTDTQYF
DNA: TGTGCCACCAGTGGCGGCTTCACAGATACGCAGTATTTT
V: TRBV24-1
D: -
J: TRBJ2-3
size: -

CDR3: CATSSPGQGAWGYTF
DNA: TGTGCCACCAGCAGTCCGGGACAGGGGGCTTGGGGCTACACCTTC
V: TRBV15
D: TRBD1
J: TRBJ1-2
size: once

CDR3: CASSAQSGSYEQYF
DNA: TGTGCCAGTAGTGCACAGAGTGGCTCCTACGAGCAGTACTTC
V: TRBV19
D: -
J: TRBJ2-7
size: -

CDR3: CASSLVRRDWAGANVLTF
DNA: TGCGCCAGCAGCTTGGTCCGGCGGGACTGGGCTGGGGCCAACGTCCTGACTTTC
V: TRBV5-1
D: -
J: TRBJ2-6
size: -

CDR3: CASSPYQGQDYGYTF
DNA: TGTGCCAGCAGCCCCTATCAAGGACAGGACTATGGCTACACCTTC
V: TRBV3-1/TRBV3-2
D: TRBD1
J: TRBJ1-2
size: -

CDR3: CASSVGVDNLMETQYF
DNA: TGTGCCAGCAGCGTAGGAGTTGACAATTTAATGGAGACCCAGTACTTC
V: TRBV9
D: -
J: TRBJ2-5
size: -

CDR3: CATGAATNEKLFF
DNA: TGTGCCACCGGAGCCGCAACTAATGAAAAACTGTTTTTT
V: TRBV10-3
D: -
J: TRBJ1-4
size: -

CDR3: CASSQDPSRNEQFF
DNA: TGTGCCAGCAGCCAAGATCCTAGCCGCAATGAGCAGTTCTTC
V: TRBV14
D: -
J: TRBJ2-1
size: -

CDR3: CASSQTTGGNQPQHF
DNA: TGCGCCAGCAGCCAAACCACGGGTGGGAATCAGCCCCAGCATTTT
V: TRBV4-3
D: -
J: TRBJ1-5
size: -

CDR3: CASSRPGQLEKLFF
DNA: TGTGCCAGCAGCCGACCGGGACAGCTAGAAAAACTGTTTTTT
V: TRBV7-9
D: TRBD1
J: TRBJ1-4
size: -

CDR3: CASSFPVWQVRDTDTQYF
DNA: TGTGCCAGCAGCTTCCCCGTTTGGCAGGTGCGGGACACAGATACGCAGTATTTT
V: TRBV11-2
D: -
J: TRBJ2-3
size: -

CDR3: CASSLEGAPNTEAFF
DNA: TGCGCCAGCAGCTTGGAGGGGGCGCCGAACACTGAAGCTTTCTTT
V: TRBV5-1
D: TRBD1
J: TRBJ1-1
size: -

CDR3: CASSPGLAGSETQYF
DNA: TGTGCCAGCAGCCCGGGACTAGCGGGATCTGAGACCCAGTACTTC
V: TRBV6-5
D: TRBD2
J: TRBJ2-5
size: -

CDR3: CASSFVRLAGYNEQFF
DNA: TGTGCCAGCAGCTTCGTGAGGCTAGCGGGGTACAATGAGCAGTTCTTC
V: TRBV5-6
D: TRBD2
J: TRBJ2-1
size: -

CDR3: CASSIELQNNQPQHF
DNA: TGTGCCAGTAGTATAGAGTTACAAAACAATCAGCCCCAGCATTTT
V: TRBV19
D: -
J: TRBJ1-5
size: -

CDR3: CAIRETGLRNTIYF
DNA: TGTGCCATCAGGGAGACAGGGCTTCGAAACACCATATATTTT
V: TRBV10-3
D: TRBD1
J: TRBJ1-3
size: -

CDR3: CASSYERIGDQPQHF
DNA: TGTGCCAGCAGTTACGAACGGATAGGGGATCAGCCCCAGCATTTT
V: TRBV6-2/TRBV6-3
D: -
J: TRBJ1-5
size: -